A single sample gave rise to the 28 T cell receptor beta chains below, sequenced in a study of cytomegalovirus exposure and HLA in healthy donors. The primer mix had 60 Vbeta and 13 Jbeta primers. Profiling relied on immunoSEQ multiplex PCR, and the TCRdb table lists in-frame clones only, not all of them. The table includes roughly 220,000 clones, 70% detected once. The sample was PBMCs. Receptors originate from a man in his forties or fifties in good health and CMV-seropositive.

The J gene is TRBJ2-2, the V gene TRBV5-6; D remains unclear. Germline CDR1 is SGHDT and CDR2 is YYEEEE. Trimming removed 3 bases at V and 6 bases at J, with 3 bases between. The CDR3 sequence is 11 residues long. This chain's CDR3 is CASSSSGELFF. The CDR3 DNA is TGTGCCAGCAGCTCCTCCGGGGAGCTGTTTTTT. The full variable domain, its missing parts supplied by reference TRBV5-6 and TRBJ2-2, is DAGVTQSPTHLIKTRGQQVTLRCSPKSGHDTVSWYQQALGQGPQFIFQYYEEEERQRGNFPDRFSGHQFPNYSSELNVNALLLGDSALYLCASSSSGELFFGEGSRLTVL.

CDR3 coding DNA: TGTGCCAGCAGCTTAGACAGTAGCTCTAATTCACCCCTCCACTTT. This sequence encodes CASSLDSSSNSPLHF. The chain links TRBV6-5 to TRBJ1-6; TRBD1 is a possible D gene (5 bases). Germline V gene sequence: CDR1 MNHEY, CDR2 SVGAGI. With 6 bases removed from V and 6 bases from J, the gap between germline ends came to 15 bases. This CDR3 has 15 amino acids.

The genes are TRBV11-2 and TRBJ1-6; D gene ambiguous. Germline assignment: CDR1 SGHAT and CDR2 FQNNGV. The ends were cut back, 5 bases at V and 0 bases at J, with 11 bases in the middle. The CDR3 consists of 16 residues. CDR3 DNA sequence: TGTGCCAGCAGCCGCTCCCCGAGCTCCTATAATTCACCCCTCCACTTT. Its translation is CASSRSPSSYNSPLHF. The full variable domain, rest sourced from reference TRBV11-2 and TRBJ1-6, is EAGVAQSPRYKIIEKRQSVAFWCNPISGHATLYWYQQILGQGPKLLIQFQNNGVVDDSQLPKDRFSAERLKGVDSTLKIQPAKLEDSAVYLCASSRSPSSYNSPLHFGNGTRLTVT.

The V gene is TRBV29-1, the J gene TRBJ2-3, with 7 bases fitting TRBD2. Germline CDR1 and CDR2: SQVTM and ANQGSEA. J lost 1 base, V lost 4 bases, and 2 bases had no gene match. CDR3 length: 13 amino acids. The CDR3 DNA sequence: TGCAGCGTTGCTACTAGCGGCACAGATACGCAGTATTTT. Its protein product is CSVATSGTDTQYF.

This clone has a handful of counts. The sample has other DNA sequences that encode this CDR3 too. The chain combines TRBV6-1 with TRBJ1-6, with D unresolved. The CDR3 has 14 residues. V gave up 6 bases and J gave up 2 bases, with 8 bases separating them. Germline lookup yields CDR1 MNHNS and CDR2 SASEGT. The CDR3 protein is CASSAGPYNSPLHF. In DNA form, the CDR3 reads TGTGCCAGCAGCGCGGGCCCCTATAATTCACCCCTCCACTTT.

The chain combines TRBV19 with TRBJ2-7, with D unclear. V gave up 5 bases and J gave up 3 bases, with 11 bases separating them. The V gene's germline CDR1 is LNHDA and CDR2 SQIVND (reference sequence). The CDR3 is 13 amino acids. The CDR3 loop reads CASSPRLNYEQYF. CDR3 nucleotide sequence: TGTGCCAGTAGTCCCCGACTCAACTACGAGCAGTACTTC.

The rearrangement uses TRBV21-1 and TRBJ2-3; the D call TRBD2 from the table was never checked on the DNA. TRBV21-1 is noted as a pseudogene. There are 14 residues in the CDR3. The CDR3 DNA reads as TGTGCCAGCAGCCCATCTAGCGCCCCGGATACGCAGTATTTT. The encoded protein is CASSPSSAPDTQYF.

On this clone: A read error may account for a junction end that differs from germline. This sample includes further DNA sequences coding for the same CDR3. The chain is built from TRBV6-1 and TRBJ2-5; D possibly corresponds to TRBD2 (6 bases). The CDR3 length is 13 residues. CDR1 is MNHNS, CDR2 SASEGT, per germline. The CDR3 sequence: CASARDSQETQYF. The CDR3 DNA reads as TGCGCCAGCGCCCGGGACTCCCAAGAGACCCAGTACTTC.

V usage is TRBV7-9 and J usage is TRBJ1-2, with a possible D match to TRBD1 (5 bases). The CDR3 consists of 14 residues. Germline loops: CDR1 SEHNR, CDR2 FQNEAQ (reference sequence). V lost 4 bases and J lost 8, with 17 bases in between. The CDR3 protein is CASSSTARVKGYTF. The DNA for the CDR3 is TGTGCCAGCAGCTCGACCGCCAGGGTTAAGGGCTACACCTTC.

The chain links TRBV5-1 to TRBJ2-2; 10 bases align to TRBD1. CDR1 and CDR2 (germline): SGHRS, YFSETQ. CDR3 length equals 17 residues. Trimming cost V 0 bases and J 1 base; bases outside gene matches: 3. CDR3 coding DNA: TGCGCCAGCAGCTTGGGGGACAGGGGACTGAACACCGGGGAGCTGTTTTTT. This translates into CASSLGDRGLNTGELFF.

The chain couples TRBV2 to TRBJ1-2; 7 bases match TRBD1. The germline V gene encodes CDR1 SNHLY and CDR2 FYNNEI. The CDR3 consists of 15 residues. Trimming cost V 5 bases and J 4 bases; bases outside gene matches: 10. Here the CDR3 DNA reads TGTGCCAGCAGTAGGGACAGTGGACCTTCCTATGGCTACACCTTC. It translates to CASSRDSGPSYGYTF.

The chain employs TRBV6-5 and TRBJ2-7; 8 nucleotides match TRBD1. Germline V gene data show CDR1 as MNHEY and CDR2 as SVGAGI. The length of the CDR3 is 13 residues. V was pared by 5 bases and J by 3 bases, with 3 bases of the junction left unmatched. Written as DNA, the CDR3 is TGTGCCAGCAGTCTCGGACAGGGCTACGAGCAGTACTTC. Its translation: CASSLGQGYEQYF.

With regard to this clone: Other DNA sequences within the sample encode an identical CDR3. The CDR3 DNA reads TGTGCCAGCAGCTTGGATGGGACAGTCACAGATACGCAGTATTTT. This encodes CASSLDGTVTDTQYF. V usage is TRBV5-5 and J usage is TRBJ2-3; the match to TRBD1 covers 7 bases. The CDR3 sequence is 15 residues long. Germline values: CDR1 SGHKS, CDR2 YYEKEE (reference sequence). With V trimmed by 0 bases and J by 2 bases, 3 bases remained unmatched.

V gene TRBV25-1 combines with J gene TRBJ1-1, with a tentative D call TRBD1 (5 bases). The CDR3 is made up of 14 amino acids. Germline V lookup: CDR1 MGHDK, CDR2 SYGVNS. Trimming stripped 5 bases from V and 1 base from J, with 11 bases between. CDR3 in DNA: TGTGCCAGCAGTCGCCGGGGGGAGAACACTGAAGCTTTCTTT. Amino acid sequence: CASSRRGENTEAFF.

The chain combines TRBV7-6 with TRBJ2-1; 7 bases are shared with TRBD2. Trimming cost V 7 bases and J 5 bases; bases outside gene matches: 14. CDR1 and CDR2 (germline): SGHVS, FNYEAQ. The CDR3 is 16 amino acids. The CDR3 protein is CASNKQGFAGDNEQFF. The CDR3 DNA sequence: TGTGCCAGCAACAAACAAGGTTTCGCGGGAGACAATGAGCAGTTCTTC.

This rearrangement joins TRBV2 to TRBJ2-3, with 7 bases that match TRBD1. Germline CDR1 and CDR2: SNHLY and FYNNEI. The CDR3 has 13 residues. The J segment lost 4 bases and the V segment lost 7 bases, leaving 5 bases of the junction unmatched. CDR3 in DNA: TGTGCCAGCACTTGGACAGGTTCAGATACGCAGTATTTT. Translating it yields CASTWTGSDTQYF.

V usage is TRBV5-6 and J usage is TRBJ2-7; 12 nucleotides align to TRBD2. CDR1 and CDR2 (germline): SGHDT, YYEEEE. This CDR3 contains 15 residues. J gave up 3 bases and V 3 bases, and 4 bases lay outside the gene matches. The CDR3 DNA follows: TGTGCCAGCAGCTCCGGACTAGCGGGGCACTACGAGCAGTACTTC. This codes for CASSSGLAGHYEQYF.

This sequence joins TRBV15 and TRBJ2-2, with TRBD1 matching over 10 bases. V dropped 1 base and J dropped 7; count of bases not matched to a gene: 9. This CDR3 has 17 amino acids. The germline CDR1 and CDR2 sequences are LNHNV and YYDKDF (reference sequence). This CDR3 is CATSRVRQGAQVGELFF. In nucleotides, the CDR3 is TGTGCCACCAGCAGAGTACGACAGGGGGCGCAGGTCGGGGAGCTGTTTTTT.

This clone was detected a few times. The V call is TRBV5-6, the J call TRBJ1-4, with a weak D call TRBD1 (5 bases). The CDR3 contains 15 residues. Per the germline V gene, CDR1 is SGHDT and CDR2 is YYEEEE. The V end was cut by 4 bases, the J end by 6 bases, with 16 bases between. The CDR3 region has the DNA TGTGCCAGCAGCCCCCGGAAGGGGCGGTATGAAAAACTGTTTTTT. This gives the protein CASSPRKGRYEKLFF.

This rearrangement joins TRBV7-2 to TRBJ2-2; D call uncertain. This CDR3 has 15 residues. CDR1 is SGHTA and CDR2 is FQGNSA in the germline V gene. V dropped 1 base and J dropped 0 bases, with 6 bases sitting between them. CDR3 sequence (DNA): TGTGCCAGCAGCTTAGTGTTCGCGAACACCGGGGAGCTGTTTTTT. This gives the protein CASSLVFANTGELFF.

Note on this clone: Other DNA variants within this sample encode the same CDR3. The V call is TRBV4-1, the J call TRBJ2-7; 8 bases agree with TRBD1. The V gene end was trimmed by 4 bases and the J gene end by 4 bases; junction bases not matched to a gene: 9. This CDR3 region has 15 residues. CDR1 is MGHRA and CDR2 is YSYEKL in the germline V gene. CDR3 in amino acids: CASSPRAGGEYEQYF. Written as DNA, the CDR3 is TGCGCCAGCAGCCCCCGGGCAGGGGGCGAGTACGAGCAGTACTTC.

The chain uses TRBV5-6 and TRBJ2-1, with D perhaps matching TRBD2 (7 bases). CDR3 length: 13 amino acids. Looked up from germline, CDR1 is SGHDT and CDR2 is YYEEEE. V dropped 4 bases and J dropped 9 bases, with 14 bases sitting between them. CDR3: CASSPGGLSEQFF. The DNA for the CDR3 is TGTGCCAGCAGCCCGGGGGGCCTTTCTGAGCAGTTCTTC.

CDR3 in amino acids: CASSPRTGGFYEQYF. In nucleotides, the CDR3 is TGTGCCAGCAGCCCCCGGACAGGGGGGTTTTACGAGCAGTACTTC. The chain joins TRBV7-2 to TRBJ2-7; 10 bases are a match to TRBD1. The trim removed 5 bases at V and 4 bases at J, leaving 8 bases unmatched. The CDR3 loop spans 15 amino acids. Per the germline V gene, CDR1 is SGHTA and CDR2 is FQGNSA.

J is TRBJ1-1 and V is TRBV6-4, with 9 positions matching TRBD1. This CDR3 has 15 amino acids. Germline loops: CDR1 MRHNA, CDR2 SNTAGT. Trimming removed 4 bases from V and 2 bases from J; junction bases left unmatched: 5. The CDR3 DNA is TGTGCCAGCAGTGTACAGGGGGCGACCAACACTGAAGCTTTCTTT. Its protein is CASSVQGATNTEAFF.

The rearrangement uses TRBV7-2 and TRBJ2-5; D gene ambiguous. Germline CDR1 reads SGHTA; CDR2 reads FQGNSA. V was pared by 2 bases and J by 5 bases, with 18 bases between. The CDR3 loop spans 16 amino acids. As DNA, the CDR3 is TGTGCCAGCAGCTTATCCATAGCTAGTGGCGAGGAGACCCAGTACTTC. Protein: CASSLSIASGEETQYF.

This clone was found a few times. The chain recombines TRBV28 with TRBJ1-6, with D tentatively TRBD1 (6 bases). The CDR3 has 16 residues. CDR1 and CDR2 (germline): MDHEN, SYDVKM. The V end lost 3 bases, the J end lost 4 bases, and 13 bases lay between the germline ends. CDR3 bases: TGTGCCAGCAGTTTGCGGCAGCAGGGGTATAATTCACCCCTCCACTTT. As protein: CASSLRQQGYNSPLHF.

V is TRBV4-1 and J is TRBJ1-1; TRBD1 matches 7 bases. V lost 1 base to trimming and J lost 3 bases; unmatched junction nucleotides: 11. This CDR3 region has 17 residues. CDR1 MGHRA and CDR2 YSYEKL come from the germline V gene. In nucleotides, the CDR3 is TGCGCCAGCAGCCAAGTAAGCCCGAGACAGGGACACACTGAAGCTTTCTTT. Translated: CASSQVSPRQGHTEAFF.

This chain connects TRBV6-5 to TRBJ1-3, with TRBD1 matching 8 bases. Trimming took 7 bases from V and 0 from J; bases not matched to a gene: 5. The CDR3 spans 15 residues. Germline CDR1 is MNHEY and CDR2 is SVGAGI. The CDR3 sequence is CASTSGQVSGNTIYF. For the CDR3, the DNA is TGTGCCAGCACCTCGGGACAGGTCTCTGGAAACACCATATATTTT.